What follows are 9 T cell receptor beta chains derived from one specimen sequenced in a study of neurological immune-mediated disorders. TCRdb re-called the 5' RACE reads with MiXCR, one entry per CDR3 protein. The sample contains 55,000 to 70,000 distinct CDR3 sequences, approximately 3.4% of which appear only once. The sequenced sample consisted of PBMCs. Source of these receptors: a woman in her fifties or sixties with multiple sclerosis.

This clonotype has ten or more counts. This rearrangement joins TRBV5-4 to TRBJ1-3; TRBD1 might be the D (6 bases). The CDR3 totals 16 residues. The germline CDR1 and CDR2 sequences are SGHNT and YYREEE (reference sequence). Deletions cut 3 bases from V and 4 bases from J, with 17 bases between. CDR3 bases: TGTGCCAGCAGCTCGACTGGGCCACAGGGAGGAAACACCATATATTTT. Protein product: CASSSTGPQGGNTIYF.

This clonotype was counted ten times or more. The V gene is TRBV5-1, the J gene TRBJ2-2, with 8 bases aligning to TRBD2. Germline values: CDR1 SGHRS, CDR2 YFSETQ. CDR3 size: 15 residues. The ends lost 0 bases at V and 4 bases at J; junction bases unmatched: 2. The CDR3 sequence is CASSLAGTSTGELFF. CDR3 in DNA: TGCGCCAGCAGCTTGGCGGGGACTAGCACCGGGGAGCTGTTTTTT.

As concerns this clonotype: A much larger clone sits a single nucleotide away, making a read error possible. The genes are TRBV5-4 and TRBJ2-3; 8 nucleotides line up with TRBD1. The CDR3 is 14 amino acids. Germline V CDR1 and CDR2: SGHNT, YYREEE (reference sequence). DNA for the CDR3: TGTGCCAGCAGCTTCAGGGGGCGCGGGGATACGAAGTATTTT. Protein product: CASSFRGRGDTKYF.

This clonotype was seen more than once but under ten times. The chain couples TRBV12-3 or TRBV12-4 to TRBJ1-4; no reliable D call. Trimming removed 1 base at V and 6 bases at J, with 12 bases between. The CDR3 spans 15 residues. As DNA, the CDR3 is TGTGCCAGCAGTTTAGGAGTCCAAACGGATGAAAAACTGTTTTTT. Protein product: CASSLGVQTDEKLFF.

The table lists this clonotype with many counts. V is TRBV7-6 and J is TRBJ1-4, with D perhaps matching TRBD1 (5 bases). With 4 bases removed from V and 7 bases from J, the gap between germline ends came to 10 bases. Per germline, CDR1 SGHVS and CDR2 FNYEAQ. The CDR3 spans 13 residues. Written as DNA, the CDR3 is TGTGCCAGCAGCTGGGGGGGAGGTGAAAAACTGTTTTTT. Protein sequence: CASSWGGGEKLFF. The entire variable domain, with the rest obtained from reference TRBV7-6 and TRBJ1-4, is as follows: GAGVSQSPRYKVTKRGQDVALRCDPISGHVSLYWYRQALGQGPEFLTYFNYEAQQDKSGLPNDRFSAERPEGSISTLTIQRTEQRDSAMYRCASSWGGGEKLFFGSGTQLSVL.

This clonotype was seen repeatedly, ten times or more. The chain links TRBV28 to TRBJ2-5; no clear D. The CDR3 contains 12 residues. Between the trimmed V and J ends, which lost 5 bases and 3 bases, there was a span of 7 bases. Germline V CDR1 and CDR2: MDHEN, SYDVKM. CDR3 nucleotide sequence: TGTGCCAGCAGTGCGTCTAAAGAGACCCAGTACTTC. This sequence encodes CASSASKETQYF.

There are many counts of this clonotype. The rearrangement uses TRBV7-2 and TRBJ2-1, with D perhaps given as TRBD1 or TRBD2 (5 bases each). The CDR3 spans 17 residues. Deletions cut 5 bases from V and 4 bases from J, with 21 bases between. Germline V gene data show CDR1 as SGHTA and CDR2 as FQGNSA. CDR3 nucleotide sequence: TGTGCCAGCAGCCGTCAGGGTGGCCGGGGAATTTACAATGAGCAGTTCTTC. It codes for CASSRQGGRGIYNEQFF.

This clonotype was counted many times. For the CDR3, the DNA is TGTGCCAGCAGGGATCCGAATCAAAAACTGTTTTTT. Translated: CASRDPNQKLFF. The chain links TRBV6-5 to TRBJ1-4; D is unresolved. Trimming took off 6 bases at V and 9 bases at J, with 11 bases between the two ends. CDR3 length equals 12 residues. In germline, CDR1 is MNHEY, CDR2 SVGAGI.

This clonotype was counted at least ten times. The chain couples TRBV4-2 to TRBJ1-2; 9 bases fit TRBD1. The germline V gene encodes CDR1 LGHNA and CDR2 YNFKEQ. The CDR3 is made up of 15 amino acids. The V gene end was trimmed by 3 bases and the J gene end by 7 bases; junction bases not matched to a gene: 9. This CDR3 is CASSHQGTGSGGYTF. The CDR3, as DNA: TGTGCCAGCAGCCATCAGGGGACAGGGTCAGGTGGCTACACCTTC.